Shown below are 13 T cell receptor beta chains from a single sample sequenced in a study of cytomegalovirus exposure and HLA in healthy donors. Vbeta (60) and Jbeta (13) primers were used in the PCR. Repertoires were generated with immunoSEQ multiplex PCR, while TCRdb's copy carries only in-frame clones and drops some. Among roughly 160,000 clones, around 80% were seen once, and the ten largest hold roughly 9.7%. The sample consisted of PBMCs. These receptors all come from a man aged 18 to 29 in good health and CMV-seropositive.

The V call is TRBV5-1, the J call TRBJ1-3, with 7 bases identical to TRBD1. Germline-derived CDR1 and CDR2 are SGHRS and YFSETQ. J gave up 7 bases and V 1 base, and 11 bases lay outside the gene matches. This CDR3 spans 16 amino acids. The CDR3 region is CASSLRTGTVGNTIYF. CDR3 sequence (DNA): TGCGCCAGCAGCTTGAGGACCGGGACAGTGGGGAACACCATATATTTT.

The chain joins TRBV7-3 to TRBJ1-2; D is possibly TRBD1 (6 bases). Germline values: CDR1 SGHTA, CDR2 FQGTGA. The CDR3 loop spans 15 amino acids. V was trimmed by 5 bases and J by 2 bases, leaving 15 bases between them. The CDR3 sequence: CASSNRAPINYGYTF. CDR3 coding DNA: TGTGCCAGCAGCAACAGGGCCCCTATCAACTATGGCTACACCTTC.

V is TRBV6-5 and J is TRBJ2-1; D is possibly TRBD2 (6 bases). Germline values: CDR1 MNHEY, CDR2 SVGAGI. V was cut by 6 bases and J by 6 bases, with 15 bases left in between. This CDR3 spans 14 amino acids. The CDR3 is CASSLTRRGNEQFF. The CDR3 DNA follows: TGTGCCAGCAGCCTAACCCGGCGGGGCAATGAGCAGTTCTTC.

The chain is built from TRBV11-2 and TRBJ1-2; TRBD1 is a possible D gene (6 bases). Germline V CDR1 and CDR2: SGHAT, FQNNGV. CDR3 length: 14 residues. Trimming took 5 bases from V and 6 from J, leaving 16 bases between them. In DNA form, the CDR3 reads TGTGCCAGCAGCCCCTGGAGCAGGGACAATGGCTACACCTTC. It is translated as CASSPWSRDNGYTF.

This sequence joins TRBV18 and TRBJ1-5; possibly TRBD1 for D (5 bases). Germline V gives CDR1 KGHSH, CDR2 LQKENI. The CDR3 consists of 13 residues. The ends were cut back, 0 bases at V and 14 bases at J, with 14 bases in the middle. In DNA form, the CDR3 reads TGTGCCAGCTCACCACCGGGCGGGGCGGGGGAGCATTTT. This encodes CASSPPGGAGEHF. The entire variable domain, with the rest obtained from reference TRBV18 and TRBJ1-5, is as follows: NAGVMQNPRHLVRRRGQEARLRCSPMKGHSHVYWYRQLPEEGLKFMVYLQKENIIDESGMPKERFSAEFPKEGPSILRIQQVVRGDSAAYFCASSPPGGAGEHFGDGTRLSIL.

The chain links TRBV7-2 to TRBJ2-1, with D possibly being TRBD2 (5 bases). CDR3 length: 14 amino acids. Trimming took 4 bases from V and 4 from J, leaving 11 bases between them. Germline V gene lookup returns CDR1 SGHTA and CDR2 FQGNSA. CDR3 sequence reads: CASSSGLEYNEQFF. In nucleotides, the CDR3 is TGTGCCAGCAGCTCCGGACTGGAGTACAATGAGCAGTTCTTC.

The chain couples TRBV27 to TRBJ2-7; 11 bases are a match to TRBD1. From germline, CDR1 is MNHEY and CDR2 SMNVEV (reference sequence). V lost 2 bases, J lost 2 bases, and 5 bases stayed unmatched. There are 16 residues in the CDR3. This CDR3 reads CASSLRLGQGAYEQYF. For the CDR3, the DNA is TGTGCCAGCAGTTTAAGGCTGGGACAGGGGGCCTACGAGCAGTACTTC.

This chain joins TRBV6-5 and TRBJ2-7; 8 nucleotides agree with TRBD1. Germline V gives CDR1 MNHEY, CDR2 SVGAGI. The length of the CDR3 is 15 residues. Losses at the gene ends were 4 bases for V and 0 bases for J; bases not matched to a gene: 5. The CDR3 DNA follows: TGTGCCAGCAGTTTGGACAGGGACAGCTCCTACGAGCAGTACTTC. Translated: CASSLDRDSSYEQYF.

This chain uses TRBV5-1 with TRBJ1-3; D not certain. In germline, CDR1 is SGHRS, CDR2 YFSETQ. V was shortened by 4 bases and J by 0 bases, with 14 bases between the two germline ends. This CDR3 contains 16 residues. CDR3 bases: TGCGCCAGCAGCCCGCCGGGTGGATACTCTGGAAACACCATATATTTT. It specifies CASSPPGGYSGNTIYF.

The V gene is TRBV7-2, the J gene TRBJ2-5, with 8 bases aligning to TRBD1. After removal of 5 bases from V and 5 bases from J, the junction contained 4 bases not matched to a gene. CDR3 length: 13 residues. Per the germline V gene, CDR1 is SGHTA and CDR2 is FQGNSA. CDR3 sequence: CASSLWTGETQYF. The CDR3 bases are TGTGCCAGCAGCCTTTGGACAGGGGAGACCCAGTACTTC.

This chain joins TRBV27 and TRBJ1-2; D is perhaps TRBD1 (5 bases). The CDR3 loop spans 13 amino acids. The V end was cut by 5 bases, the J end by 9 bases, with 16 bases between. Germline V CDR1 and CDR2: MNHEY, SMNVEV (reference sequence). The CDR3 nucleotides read TGTGCCAGCAGTCCCAGCGGGGGATTACGCTACACCTTC. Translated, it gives CASSPSGGLRYTF.

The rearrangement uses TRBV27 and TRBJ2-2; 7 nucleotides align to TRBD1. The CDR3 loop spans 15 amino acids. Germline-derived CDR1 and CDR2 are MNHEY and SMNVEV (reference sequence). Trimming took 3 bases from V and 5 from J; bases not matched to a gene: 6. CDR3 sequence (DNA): TGTGCCAGCAGTTTGACAGGGCTATCGACCGGGGAGCTGTTTTTT. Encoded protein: CASSLTGLSTGELFF.

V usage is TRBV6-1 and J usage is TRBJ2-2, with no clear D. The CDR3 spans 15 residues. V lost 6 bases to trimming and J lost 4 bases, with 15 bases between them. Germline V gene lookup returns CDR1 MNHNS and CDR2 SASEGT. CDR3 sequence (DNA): TGTGCCAGCAGCGAGCATAGCTTGGGCACCGGGGAGCTGTTTTTT. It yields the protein CASSEHSLGTGELFF.